What follows are 9 T cell receptor beta chains derived from one specimen sequenced in a study of blood T cell repertoires in COVID-19. The assay was immunoSEQ multiplex PCR, and TCRdb's table has in-frame clones only and misses some. The sample has nearly 350,000 clones, roughly nine tenths seen once; the top ten hold approximately 0.99%. Sequences were obtained from PBMCs or T cells enriched from blood (not recorded which). These receptors came from a woman in her twenties or thirties who had recovered from COVID-19.

The chain is built from TRBV6-5 and TRBJ1-5; D is ambiguous. Germline CDR1 and CDR2: MNHEY and SVGAGI. The CDR3 totals 12 residues. The germline V and J ends were trimmed by 6 bases and 4 bases, with 7 bases remaining between them. CDR3 in DNA: TGTGCCAGCAGGCGGAGGAATCAGCCCCAGCATTTT. Translating gives CASRRRNQPQHF.

The chain uses TRBV5-6 and TRBJ2-3; D might be TRBD1 (6 bases). Trimming pared 0 bases from V and 4 bases from J, leaving 6 bases between. The CDR3 extends over 13 amino acids. Germline CDR1 is SGHDT and CDR2 is YYEEEE. The DNA of the CDR3 is TGTGCCAGCAGCTTGGACAGGGCAGATACGCAGTATTTT. It encodes CASSLDRADTQYF.

This rearrangement joins TRBV5-8 to TRBJ2-3, with a possible D match to TRBD1 (6 bases). The CDR3 consists of 14 residues. Germline CDR1 SGHTS, CDR2 YDEGEE. V lost 5 bases to trimming and J lost 2 bases, with 12 bases between them. The CDR3 here is CASRPGDHTDTQYF. Here the CDR3 DNA reads TGTGCCAGCAGGCCAGGGGACCACACAGATACGCAGTATTTT.

V usage is TRBV7-8 and J usage is TRBJ1-5; 9 positions agree with TRBD1. Trimming removed 3 bases from V and 7 bases from J; junction bases left unmatched: 10. Germline V gene data show CDR1 as SGHVS and CDR2 as FQNEAQ. The CDR3 spans 16 residues. CDR3 bases: TGTGCCAGCAGCTTGTCCCGGGACAGGGTTGGGCAGCCCCAGCATTTT. This codes for CASSLSRDRVGQPQHF. Based on the CDR3 plus reference TRBV7-8 and TRBJ1-5, the full variable domain is GAGVSQSPRYKVAKRGQDVALRCDPISGHVSLFWYQQALGQGPEFLTYFQNEAQLDKSGLPSDRFFAERPEGSVSTLKIQRTQQEDSAVYLCASSLSRDRVGQPQHFGDGTRLSIL.

This chain joins TRBV5-1 and TRBJ1-4, with D maybe TRBD1 (6 bases). Germline V gives CDR1 SGHRS, CDR2 YFSETQ. The CDR3 spans 16 residues. V was cut by 0 bases and J by 1 base, with 10 bases left in between. The CDR3, as DNA: TGCGCCAGCAGCTTGGGACAGGCGTTAACTAATGAAAAACTGTTTTTT. Protein: CASSLGQALTNEKLFF.

The rearrangement links TRBV7-9 to TRBJ2-7; no clear D gene. Germline CDR1 and CDR2: SEHNR and FQNEAQ (reference sequence). Trimming removed 1 base at V and 0 bases at J, with 7 bases between. The CDR3 runs to 14 residues. CDR3 in amino acids: CASSLGLSSYEQYF. The DNA of the CDR3 is TGTGCCAGCAGCTTAGGCCTTAGCTCCTACGAGCAGTACTTC.

The J gene is TRBJ1-1, the V gene TRBV27; D is possibly TRBD1 (6 bases). CDR3 length: 13 residues. Between the trimmed V and J ends, which lost 0 bases and 6 bases, there was a span of 8 bases. From germline, CDR1 is MNHEY and CDR2 SMNVEV (reference sequence). CDR3 in amino acids: CASSLSGGPEAFF. In nucleotides, the CDR3 is TGTGCCAGCAGTTTATCTGGGGGCCCTGAAGCTTTCTTT.

This clone was detected a few times. This chain joins TRBV5-1 and TRBJ2-3, with D possibly matching TRBD2 (6 bases). V dropped 0 bases and J dropped 4 bases, with 18 bases sitting between them. CDR1 and CDR2 (germline): SGHRS, YFSETQ. This CDR3 is built from 17 residues. The CDR3 bases are TGCGCCAGCAGCTTGGGAGGAGGGGCGCGAGCTGCAGATACGCAGTATTTT. Amino acid sequence: CASSLGGGARAADTQYF.

V is TRBV5-1 and J is TRBJ1-2, with D unclear. Germline-derived CDR1 and CDR2 are SGHRS and YFSETQ. Trimming took off 0 bases at V and 2 bases at J, with 8 bases between the two ends. The CDR3 totals 14 residues. The CDR3 spells CASSLARPNYGYTF. The CDR3 DNA sequence: TGCGCCAGCAGCTTGGCCAGGCCGAACTATGGCTACACCTTC.